The 27 T cell receptor beta chains reported below all come from one sample, sequenced in a study of PD-L1 blockade in urothelial cancer. Sequencing used immunoSEQ multiplex PCR; TCRdb keeps in-frame clones, though not all of them. Among roughly 46,000 clones listed, about 85% were seen once. Time point: peripheral blood 6 weeks after treatment start. Specimen: PBMCs, collected around atezolizumab (anti-PD-L1) treatment. These receptor sequences come from a man aged 50 to 59 with urothelial cancer.

The chain employs TRBV28 and TRBJ2-7; TRBD1 matches at 10 bases. Germline-derived CDR1 and CDR2 are MDHEN and SYDVKM. V lost 6 bases to trimming and J lost 3 bases; unmatched junction nucleotides: 8. This CDR3 spans 15 amino acids. The CDR3 here is CASRTPGQGRYEQYF. The CDR3 DNA reads TGTGCCAGCAGGACACCGGGACAGGGGCGCTACGAGCAGTACTTC.

Comments on this clone: Other DNA variants within this sample encode the same CDR3. V is TRBV13 and J is TRBJ2-3; no clear D gene. The CDR3 length is 14 residues. V was clipped by 2 bases and J by 0 bases, with 6 bases between them. Germline loops: CDR1 PRHDT, CDR2 FYEKMQ (reference sequence). CDR3 loop: CASSLSSSTDTQYF. CDR3 bases: TGTGCCAGCAGCTTATCCTCTAGCACAGATACGCAGTATTTT. The full variable domain, completed using reference TRBV13 and TRBJ2-3, is AAGVIQSPRHLIKEKRETATLKCYPIPRHDTVYWYQQGPGQDPQFLISFYEKMQSDKGSIPDRFSAQQFSDYHSELNMSSLELGDSALYFCASSLSSSTDTQYFGPGTRLTVL.

V gene TRBV27 combines with J gene TRBJ2-1, with 8 positions matching TRBD2. In germline, CDR1 is MNHEY, CDR2 SMNVEV (reference sequence). V shed 6 bases and J 5 bases; nucleotides not matched to a gene: 9. The CDR3 extends over 15 amino acids. The CDR3 DNA reads TGTGCCAGCAGGTACCGGGGGGGCGGGAACAATGAGCAGTTCTTC. Protein: CASRYRGGGNNEQFF.

The rearrangement uses TRBV6-5 and TRBJ2-2, with a possible D match to TRBD1 (5 bases). Per the germline V gene, CDR1 is MNHEY and CDR2 is SVGAGI. The CDR3 covers 13 residues. The ends were cut back, 4 bases at V and 3 bases at J, with 6 bases in the middle. This CDR3 is CASSSGYTGELFF. The CDR3 nucleotides read TGTGCCAGCAGTTCAGGGTACACCGGGGAGCTGTTTTTT.

The genes are TRBV5-1 and TRBJ1-1; tentative D call: TRBD1 (5 bases). Looked up from germline, CDR1 is SGHRS and CDR2 is YFSETQ. The CDR3 is 14 amino acids. Trimming pared 4 bases from V and 1 base from J, leaving 11 bases between. For the CDR3, the DNA is TGCGCCAGCAGCGTATCGACAGCGAACACTGAAGCTTTCTTT. Protein product: CASSVSTANTEAFF. Full variable domain (outside the CDR3, taken from reference TRBV5-1 and TRBJ1-1): KAGVTQTPRYLIKTRGQQVTLSCSPISGHRSVSWYQQTPGQGLQFLFEYFSETQRNKGNFPGRFSGRQFSNSRSEMNVSTLELGDSALYLCASSVSTANTEAFFGQGTRLTVV.

This clone came up a few times. CDR3 in amino acids: CASSFPGQGINYGYTF. The CDR3 nucleotides are TGTGCCAGCAGCTTCCCGGGACAGGGGATTAACTATGGCTACACCTTC. The chain is built from TRBV7-9 and TRBJ1-2; 10 positions agree with TRBD1. Germline lookup yields CDR1 SEHNR and CDR2 FQNEAQ (reference sequence). Unmatched junction bases numbered 5, after V lost 3 bases and J lost 1 base. The CDR3 runs to 16 residues.

The rearrangement uses TRBV7-2 and TRBJ2-2, with 9 bases identical to TRBD2. The ends lost 5 bases at V and 4 bases at J; junction bases unmatched: 11. Germline V lookup: CDR1 SGHTA, CDR2 FQGNSA. The CDR3 covers 17 residues. The CDR3: CASSAPGGRAGTGELFF. The CDR3 DNA is TGTGCCAGCAGCGCCCCGGGCGGGAGGGCGGGCACCGGGGAGCTGTTTTTT.

The rearrangement uses TRBV4-3 and TRBJ1-5; possibly TRBD1 for D (6 bases). The V end was cut by 0 bases, the J end by 4 bases, with 16 bases between. The CDR3 is 17 residues long. CDR1 is LGHNA and CDR2 is YSLEER in the germline V gene. The CDR3 nucleotides read TGCGCCAGCAGCCAAGATTTAGGGGGGGGTGGGAATCAGCCCCAGCATTTT. Translation gives CASSQDLGGGGNQPQHF.

The rearrangement links TRBV6-1 to TRBJ2-2; weak D call: TRBD2 (6 bases). The CDR3 spans 15 residues. The germline CDR1 and CDR2 sequences are MNHNS and SASEGT. The V end lost 0 bases, the J end lost 5 bases, and 10 bases lay between the germline ends. For the CDR3, the DNA is TGTGCCAGCAGTGAAGCGCCGGGGGTGACCGGGGAGCTGTTTTTT. This encodes CASSEAPGVTGELFF.

The V call is TRBV10-1, the J call TRBJ2-7; 9 bases align to TRBD1. The CDR3 is 16 amino acids. V lost 0 bases to trimming and J lost 7 bases; unmatched junction nucleotides: 10. Germline CDR1 and CDR2: WNHNN and SYGVQD (reference sequence). The CDR3 region is CASSESRGQGSREQYF. The DNA for the CDR3 is TGCGCCAGCAGTGAGTCGAGGGGACAGGGCTCTAGGGAGCAGTACTTC.

This chain joins TRBV11-3 and TRBJ2-5; 10 nucleotides line up with TRBD2. Germline CDR1 reads SGHNT; CDR2 reads YENEEA. This CDR3 is built from 20 residues. The V and J ends lost 5 bases and 0 bases, in that order; junction bases with no gene match: 18. CDR3 in amino acids: CASSRGPGLAGVGDQETQYF. DNA for the CDR3: TGTGCCAGCAGCAGAGGCCCCGGGCTAGCGGGAGTGGGAGACCAAGAGACCCAGTACTTC. The full variable domain, its missing parts supplied by reference TRBV11-3 and TRBJ2-5, is EAGVVQSPRYKIIEKKQPVAFWCNPISGHNTLYWYLQNLGQGPELLIRYENEEAVDDSQLPKDRFSAERLKGVDSTLKIQPAELGDSAVYLCASSRGPGLAGVGDQETQYFGPGTRLLVL.

This chain uses TRBV18 with TRBJ1-2; D possibly corresponds to TRBD1 (6 bases). The length of the CDR3 is 14 residues. Looked up from germline, CDR1 is KGHSH and CDR2 is LQKENI. V was shortened by 6 bases and J by 2 bases, with 13 bases between the two germline ends. This CDR3 reads CASSRTDLNYGYTF. For the CDR3, the DNA is TGTGCCAGCTCGAGGACAGACTTGAACTATGGCTACACCTTC.

In DNA, the CDR3 is TGTGCCAGCTCTCTCTCGGGGAACACTGAAGCTTTCTTT. Encoded protein: CASSLSGNTEAFF. This chain links TRBV18 with TRBJ1-1, with D unresolved. The germline gives CDR1 KGHSH, CDR2 LQKENI. This CDR3 is built from 13 residues. V lost 6 bases, J lost 1 base, and 9 bases lay in between.

This sequence joins TRBV7-2 and TRBJ2-5; D is perhaps TRBD2 (6 bases). Per germline, CDR1 SGHTA and CDR2 FQGNSA. The CDR3 spans 18 residues. Trimming took off 5 bases at V and 0 bases at J, with 22 bases between the two ends. CDR3 DNA sequence: TGTGCCAGCAGCCTCACCGGCGGGGCTAGCGCGCACCAAGAGACCCAGTACTTC. Protein: CASSLTGGASAHQETQYF.

In its sample, this clone was seen once. The rearrangement joins TRBV5-4 to TRBJ1-2; TRBD1 agrees at 7 bases. Germline V gives CDR1 SGHNT, CDR2 YYREEE (reference sequence). V dropped 0 bases and J dropped 5; count of bases not matched to a gene: 1. The CDR3 extends over 13 amino acids. This chain's CDR3 is CASSLEGAYGYTF. In DNA form, the CDR3 reads TGTGCCAGCAGCTTGGAGGGGGCGTATGGCTACACCTTC.

CDR3 region: CASSSPADRVGNTIYF. CDR3 DNA: TGTGCCAGCAGTTCCCCCGCAGACAGGGTGGGAAACACCATATATTTT. The V and J genes are TRBV28 and TRBJ1-3, with TRBD1 matching over 7 bases. Trimming took 4 bases from V and 4 from J; bases not matched to a gene: 10. The CDR3 loop spans 16 amino acids. Germline CDR1 MDHEN, CDR2 SYDVKM.

The genes are TRBV18 and TRBJ1-5; 7 positions match TRBD1. Unmatched junction bases numbered 5, after V lost 6 bases and J lost 0 bases. This CDR3 has 15 residues. Germline lookup yields CDR1 KGHSH and CDR2 LQKENI. In DNA, the CDR3 is TGTGCCAGCTCGGAGGGACAGAATAGCAATCAGCCCCAGCATTTT. This codes for CASSEGQNSNQPQHF.

The chain employs TRBV6-1 and TRBJ1-2; weak D call: TRBD1 (6 bases). The CDR3 is 16 residues long. Per the germline V gene, CDR1 is MNHNS and CDR2 is SASEGT. Trimming removed 1 base from V and 8 bases from J, with 20 bases in between. CDR3 bases: TGTGCCAGCAGTGAAGTGGGCAGGGGCCCCCACGGCGGCTACACCTTC. It specifies CASSEVGRGPHGGYTF.

This chain joins TRBV20-1 and TRBJ2-7; maybe TRBD2 (6 bases). V shed 7 bases and J shed 3 bases, with 10 bases lying between them. The CDR3 loop spans 11 amino acids. The germline V gene has CDR1 DFQATT and CDR2 SNEGSKA (reference sequence). Here the CDR3 DNA reads TGCAGTGTTCCGGACTACTACGAGCAGTACTTC. This encodes CSVPDYYEQYF.

This clone was detected only once. The chain combines TRBV5-1 with TRBJ2-5, with TRBD1 matching over 7 bases. Germline V gene lookup returns CDR1 SGHRS and CDR2 YFSETQ. The CDR3 sequence is 15 residues long. After removal of 0 bases from V and 2 bases from J, the junction contained 4 bases not matched to a gene. The CDR3 region is CASSLDPGGQETQYF. The CDR3 DNA is TGCGCCAGCAGCTTGGATCCAGGGGGTCAAGAGACCCAGTACTTC.

This sequence joins TRBV5-4 and TRBJ2-2; tentatively, D is TRBD1 (5 bases). This CDR3 is 16 amino acids long. V lost 4 bases, J lost 0 bases, and 13 bases lay in between. Germline V gives CDR1 SGHNT, CDR2 YYREEE (reference sequence). CDR3 in DNA: TGTGCCAGCAGCGGGGTGGGGCCCTCGAACACCGGGGAGCTGTTTTTT. This translates into CASSGVGPSNTGELFF.

This chain connects TRBV19 to TRBJ1-2; TRBD1 matches 9 bases. The junction had 9 bases not matched to a gene; V was cut back by 3 bases and J by 7 bases. Looked up from germline, CDR1 is LNHDA and CDR2 is SQIVND (reference sequence). The CDR3 has 15 amino acids. CDR3 bases: TGTGCCAGTAGTATCCCTGGGGGACAGGGAGGTGGCTACACCTTC. As protein: CASSIPGGQGGGYTF.

The V and J genes are TRBV5-4 and TRBJ2-2, with a weak D call TRBD1 (6 bases). Germline CDR1 SGHNT, CDR2 YYREEE (reference sequence). Trimming took 4 bases from V and 6 from J, leaving 10 bases between them. The CDR3 spans 13 residues. In nucleotides, the CDR3 is TGTGCCAGCAGCCCAAGGACAGCCGGGGAGCTGTTTTTT. Translating gives CASSPRTAGELFF.

The chain couples TRBV19 to TRBJ1-4; the D gene is possibly TRBD1 (5 bases). This CDR3 region has 15 residues. V was trimmed by 3 bases and J by 7 bases, leaving 15 bases between them. Germline CDR1 and CDR2: LNHDA and SQIVND (reference sequence). In nucleotides, the CDR3 is TGTGCCAGTAGTATCCCAGCAGGGTCGGTTGAAAAACTGTTTTTT. Translation gives CASSIPAGSVEKLFF.

A single count supports this clone. DNA of the CDR3: TGTGCCAGCACCCCGGGGGAACGCACAGATACGCAGTATTTT. It translates to CASTPGERTDTQYF. V usage is TRBV9 and J usage is TRBJ2-3, with a tentative D call TRBD2 (6 bases). V shed 6 bases and J shed 1 base, with 12 bases lying between them. Germline V gene lookup returns CDR1 SGDLS and CDR2 YYNGEE. The length of the CDR3 is 14 residues.

The chain is built from TRBV7-2 and TRBJ2-2; D call uncertain. V dropped 7 bases and J dropped 5 bases, with 8 bases sitting between them. The V gene's germline CDR1 is SGHTA and CDR2 FQGNSA. This CDR3 is built from 12 residues. The CDR3 here is CASNKLTGELFF. The CDR3 DNA reads TGTGCCAGCAACAAATTAACCGGGGAGCTGTTTTTT.

This chain joins TRBV28 and TRBJ2-4, with TRBD1 matching 7 bases. The CDR3 totals 14 residues. Germline V gene sequence: CDR1 MDHEN, CDR2 SYDVKM. With 2 bases clipped from V and 12 bases from J, the junction kept 10 bases outside the gene matches. As DNA, the CDR3 is TGTGCCAGCAGTTTAGGGCCCCAGACAGGGTATCAGTACTTC. This encodes CASSLGPQTGYQYF.